These T cell receptor beta chains were read from a single sample in a study of T cell responses to AZD1222 COVID-19 vaccine. Assay: immunoSEQ multiplex PCR; the TCRdb copy retains only in-frame clones and omits some. The sample shows about 70,000 clones, 87% of them seen only once. The sequencing used peripheral blood, collected 28 days after the second AZD1222 dose. These receptors originate from an adult who received the AZD1222 COVID-19 vaccine. Both conserved end residues are part of each CDR3. The order of the fields is D gene, clone size, V gene, J gene, CDR3 length, CDR3 DNA, CDR3 protein. The D gene is left open where the match is weak. Size is omitted from some rows. Given values are once, few, many or a class for expanded clones.

TRBD1,NA,TRBV9,TRBJ2-3,17,TGTGCCAGCAGCGTAGCTACGGTCAGGGGGCTGGCAGATACGCAGTATTTT,CASSVATVRGLADTQYF
NA,NA,TRBV12-3/TRBV12-4,TRBJ1-4,13,TGTGCCAGCGCCGGGGGGGCTAGTGAAAAACTGTTTTTT,CASAGGASEKLFF
TRBD1,few,TRBV27,TRBJ2-7,17,TGTGCCAGCAGTTTAACTCGGGACAGGGGAGACTACGACGAGCAGTACTTC,CASSLTRDRGDYDEQYF
TRBD1,NA,TRBV25-1,TRBJ1-1,13,TGTGCCAGCAGTGTTTCAGGGGGCACTGAAGCTTTCTTT,CASSVSGGTEAFF
TRBD2,NA,TRBV19,TRBJ2-7,14,TGTGCCAGTAGTATAGCGGGAGGGCCCCACGAGCAGTACTTC,CASSIAGGPHEQYF
NA,once,TRBV19,TRBJ1-5,14,TGTGCCAGTAGTATACAGGGTGGCAATCAGCCCCAGCATTTT,CASSIQGGNQPQHF
NA,NA,TRBV19,TRBJ1-1,12,TGTGCCAGTAGTGGCGGCTACACTGAAGCTTTCTTT,CASSGGYTEAFF
TRBD2,NA,TRBV30,TRBJ2-3,14,TGTGCCAGCCTTAGCGGGAGTGTCGCAGATACGCAGTATTTT,CASLSGSVADTQYF
NA,NA,TRBV3-1/TRBV3-2,TRBJ1-1,17,TGTGCCAGCAGCCAAGATAAGGTATACAGTCTGAACACTGAAGCTTTCTTT,CASSQDKVYSLNTEAFF
TRBD2,NA,TRBV7-3,TRBJ2-5,13,TGTGCCAGCAGCTTGTCTAGCGGGGAGACCCAGTACTTC,CASSLSSGETQYF
NA,NA,TRBV6-5,TRBJ2-7,13,TGTGCCAGCAGTTACCGGCAGGCCTACGAGCAGTACTTC,CASSYRQAYEQYF
TRBD2,NA,TRBV9,TRBJ2-5,14,TGTGCCAGCAGCCCTAGAGCGGGAGGGGAGACCCAGTACTTC,CASSPRAGGETQYF
NA,NA,TRBV30,TRBJ1-5,12,TGTGCCTGGAGTGAACTTAATCAGCCCCAGCATTTT,CAWSELNQPQHF
TRBD1,NA,TRBV6-1,TRBJ1-3,16,TGTGCCAGCAGTGTGGGACAGGGGGAACCTGGAAACACCATATATTTT,CASSVGQGEPGNTIYF
NA,once,TRBV29-1,TRBJ1-4,12,TGCAGCGTTGTTGGAGCTAATGAAAAACTGTTTTTT,CSVVGANEKLFF
NA,few,TRBV14,TRBJ1-5,13,TGTGCCAGCAGCCAAGATCACAGACAGCCCCAGCATTTT,CASSQDHRQPQHF
NA,NA,TRBV19,TRBJ2-7,14,TGTGCCAGTAGTACGACTCCTTCTGGCTACGAGCAGTACTTC,CASSTTPSGYEQYF
TRBD2,NA,TRBV6-2/TRBV6-3,TRBJ2-7,15,TGTGCCAGCAGTTCTCTGGGTAGCGGGAGTCGGGAGCAGTACTTC,CASSSLGSGSREQYF
NA,once,TRBV2,TRBJ1-4,11,TGTGCCAGCAGTGTTAAGGAAAAACTGTTTTTT,CASSVKEKLFF
NA,few,TRBV21-1,TRBJ2-4,15,TGTGCCAGCAGAAGAGAGGCCGGGGCCCAAAACATTCAGTACTTC,CASRREAGAQNIQYF